Below, one TCR beta chain is given with its context. Its antigen is currently unknown. Germline V gives CDR1 SGHVS, CDR2 FNYEAQ. This CDR3 contains 17 residues. The V gene end was trimmed by 5 bases and the J gene end by 6 bases; junction bases not matched to a gene: 14. Clones were sequenced by immunoSEQ multiplex PCR, and TCRdb holds only the in-frame ones, with some missing. Singletons are absent from the sample, which has around 35,000 clones. The data belong to a study of T cells after posttransplantation cyclophosphamide. Whole-study findings and limits: Blood and skin or GI T cell repertoires showed limited TRB overlap. Donor-recipient repertoire similarity was low at 1-2 months, rising over year one. After PTCy, TRB diversity resembled that of CNI/methotrexate controls.

The chain has TRBV7-6 and TRBJ2-2; 8 nucleotides align to TRBD2. This TCR was recovered from a girl under 18 in good health, CMV-negative, and a related stem cell transplant donor. The sequenced sample consisted of PBMCs. The CDR3 here is CASSRSGTAVVAGELFF. The CDR3 nucleotides are TGTGCCAGCAGCCGTAGCGGGACCGCAGTGGTTGCCGGGGAGCTGTTTTTT. The full variable domain, its missing parts supplied by reference TRBV7-6 and TRBJ2-2, is GAGVSQSPRYKVTKRGQDVALRCDPISGHVSLYWYRQALGQGPEFLTYFNYEAQQDKSGLPNDRFSAERPEGSISTLTIQRTEQRDSAMYRCASSRSGTAVVAGELFFGEGSRLTVL.